The 28 T cell receptor beta chains reported below all come from one sample, sequenced in a study of metastatic and nonmetastatic thyroid tumors. No patient received treatment before thyroid surgery. TCRdb reassembled clones from the PCR reads with MiXCR. Counted here are 30,000 to 40,000 clones, 18% occurring once; the ten biggest clones make up around 12%. Sequencing was done on a sample of blood. All receptors derive from a male donor with papillary thyroid cancer or a benign thyroid nodule (not recorded which). Some clones in this sample may be carry-over from other donors' samples.

As for this clone: This may be a read error: a much more frequent sequence differs by one nucleotide. The chain is built from TRBV20-1 and TRBJ1-5; 8 nucleotides agree with TRBD1. CDR1 is DFQATT, CDR2 SNEGSKA, per germline (reference sequence). The CDR3 sequence is 15 residues long. CDR3: CGASATGDSNQPQHF. The CDR3 nucleotides are TGCGGTGCTAGCGCGACAGGGGATAGCAATCAGCCCCAGCATTTT.

This clone qualifies as medium-sized (0.01 to 0.1%). V is TRBV27 and J is TRBJ2-2, with unresolved D. Germline V CDR1 and CDR2: MNHEY, SMNVEV (reference sequence). Trimming took 4 bases from V and 3 from J, leaving 3 bases between them. This CDR3 is 12 amino acids long. DNA for the CDR3: TGTGCCAGCAGTTCCGACACCGGGGAGCTGTTTTTT. Translation: CASSSDTGELFF.

This clone showed up many times. The V call is TRBV20-1, the J call TRBJ2-3; possibly TRBD2 for D (6 bases). There are 14 residues in the CDR3. Germline values: CDR1 DFQATT, CDR2 SNEGSKA (reference sequence). Between the trimmed V and J ends, which lost 3 bases and 5 bases, there was a span of 15 bases. The CDR3 nucleotides are TGCAGTGCTAGTAAGGGACTGAACATAGATACGCAGTATTTT. It yields the protein CSASKGLNIDTQYF.

The rearrangement joins TRBV6-5 to TRBJ2-7, with 10 bases matching TRBD1. The V segment lost 0 bases and the J segment 3 bases; nucleotides outside the gene matches: 8. CDR1 MNHEY and CDR2 SVGAGI come from the germline V gene. CDR3 length: 17 amino acids. The CDR3 reads CASSYSTSGTGVYEQYF. CDR3 DNA sequence: TGTGCCAGCAGTTACTCGACCTCCGGGACAGGGGTCTACGAGCAGTACTTC.

To note about this clone: Here the CDR3 omits its conserved ending phenylalanine or tryptophan, so a read error is the likely source. The DNA for the CDR3 is TGTGCCAGCAGTTACGTACAGGGAGCGATGAACACTGAAGCTTTCTTG. Amino acids: CASSYVQGAMNTEAFL. This rearrangement joins TRBV6-2 or TRBV6-3 to TRBJ1-1, with D perhaps TRBD1 (6 bases). The CDR3 is made up of 16 amino acids. Per germline, CDR1 MNHEY and CDR2 SVGEGT. V lost 2 bases to trimming and J lost 0 bases, with 13 bases between them.

This clone was seen a few times. The chain is built from TRBV25-1 and TRBJ1-6; D unclear. The CDR3 runs to 15 residues. Germline lookup yields CDR1 MGHDK and CDR2 SYGVNS. Trimming pared 3 bases from V and 3 bases from J, leaving 9 bases between. The CDR3 loop reads CASSDSRNYNSPLHF. CDR3 DNA: TGTGCCAGCAGTGATAGCAGAAACTATAATTCACCCCTCCACTTT.

This clone was found once. Given a much more abundant clone one base away, this may be a read error. The chain couples TRBV9 to TRBJ1-2; 8 positions agree with TRBD1. V lost 2 bases to trimming and J lost 8 bases; unmatched junction nucleotides: 8. The CDR3 totals 14 residues. Germline CDR1 SGDLS, CDR2 YYNGEE. CDR3 DNA: TGTGCCAGCAGCGTCTGCAGGGGGCGACGCGGCTACACCTTC. Translating it yields CASSVCRGRRGYTF.

Note on this clone: The final CDR3 position lacks the conserved phenylalanine or tryptophan, pointing to a likely read error. J is TRBJ1-5 and V is TRBV27; D call uncertain. V was cut by 6 bases and J by 4 bases, with 13 bases left in between. CDR3 length equals 14 residues. Looked up from germline, CDR1 is MNHEY and CDR2 is SMNVEV (reference sequence). The CDR3 bases are TGTGCCAGCAGCCATGGACGGGCTAATCAGCCCCAGCATTAT. It translates to CASSHGRANQPQHY.

The sample holds a few counts of this clone. The V gene is TRBV12-3 or TRBV12-4, the J gene TRBJ2-7; D gene unclear. The CDR3 consists of 13 residues. The V end lost 4 bases, the J end lost 2 bases, and 9 bases lay between the germline ends. CDR3 coding DNA: TGTGCCAGCAGTTCATCAGTGACCTACGAGCAGTACTTC. Translated, it gives CASSSSVTYEQYF.

About this clone: One end of the junction fails to match germline, which may point to a read error. The chain joins TRBV11-3 to TRBJ2-3; TRBD2 might be the D (5 bases). The V gene's germline CDR1 is SGHNT and CDR2 YENEEA. This CDR3 has 15 residues. This CDR3 is CSSSQSLGGTDTQYF. The CDR3 region has the DNA TGTTCCAGCAGCCAGTCCCTCGGGGGCACAGATACGCAGTATTTT.

The CDR3 bases are TGTGCCAGCGGAGACAGGGGGCCTGAAGCTTTCTTT. The encoded protein is CASGDRGPEAFF. The chain employs TRBV6-1 and TRBJ1-1; 10 bases line up with TRBD1. Trimming at V came to 8 bases and at J to 6 bases, leaving 3 bases not matched to a gene. In germline, CDR1 is MNHNS, CDR2 SASEGT. This CDR3 comprises 12 residues.

There are many counts of this clone. The V call is TRBV7-6, the J call TRBJ2-3; D remains ambiguous. In germline, CDR1 is SGHVS, CDR2 FNYEAQ. This CDR3 region has 13 residues. With 4 bases removed from V and 4 bases from J, the gap between germline ends came to 9 bases. The CDR3, as DNA: TGTGCCAGCAGCTCCTACACCTCAGATACGCAGTATTTT. Translation: CASSSYTSDTQYF.

As to this clone: One end of the junction varies from germline; a read error may be responsible. The genes are TRBV20-1 and TRBJ1-6; D ambiguous. The CDR3 is 13 residues long. The germline gives CDR1 DFQATT, CDR2 SNEGSKA (reference sequence). The CDR3 sequence: CSSSTRERTPLHF. CDR3 sequence (DNA): TGCAGTTCTAGTACAAGGGAGAGGACACCCCTCCACTTT.

This clone came up many times. The V and J genes are TRBV20-1 and TRBJ2-1; D possibly corresponds to TRBD1 (5 bases). The CDR3 is 15 residues long. V was trimmed by 3 bases and J by 0 bases, leaving 12 bases between them. Germline-derived CDR1 and CDR2 are DFQATT and SNEGSKA (reference sequence). The CDR3 reads CSARALGVSYNEQFF. CDR3 nucleotides: TGCAGTGCTAGGGCTCTAGGGGTCTCCTACAATGAGCAGTTCTTC.

J is TRBJ1-5 and V is TRBV11-2; D is possibly TRBD1 (6 bases). The CDR3 runs to 14 residues. Germline V lookup: CDR1 SGHAT, CDR2 FQNNGV. The V and J ends lost 0 bases and 7 bases respectively, with 10 bases between them. The CDR3, as DNA: TGTGCCAGCAGCTTAGAGATTAGGGGGCAGCCCCAGCATTTT. Its protein is CASSLEIRGQPQHF.

The CDR3 protein is CSARYGDTQYF. CDR3 nucleotide sequence: TGCAGTGCTAGGTATGGGGATACGCAGTATTTT. J is TRBJ2-3 and V is TRBV20-1; unclear D gene. Germline CDR1 DFQATT, CDR2 SNEGSKA (reference sequence). The CDR3 length is 11 residues. Between the trimmed V and J ends, which lost 3 bases and 6 bases, there was a span of 7 bases.

The chain has TRBV24-1 and TRBJ2-1; TRBD2 agrees at 10 bases. CDR1 is KGHDR and CDR2 is SFDVKD in the germline V gene. The CDR3 loop spans 16 amino acids. V dropped 6 bases and J dropped 6; count of bases not matched to a gene: 10. This CDR3 is CATSPLTSGPFNEQFF. The CDR3 region has the DNA TGTGCCACCAGTCCGTTGACTAGCGGGCCCTTCAATGAGCAGTTCTTC.

Notes on this clone: A junction boundary mismatches the germline segment, possibly from a read error. This chain connects TRBV5-6 to TRBJ2-3; 10 bases match TRBD1. The CDR3 runs to 16 residues. Per germline, CDR1 SGHDT and CDR2 YYEEEE. The CDR3 is CAISLGTGVIADTQYF. The CDR3 DNA is TGTGCCATCAGCTTGGGGACAGGGGTGATCGCAGATACGCAGTATTTT.

This clone was counted many times. V is TRBV27 and J is TRBJ1-4, with 9 bases matching TRBD1. The CDR3 has 14 amino acids. The trim removed 4 bases at V and 7 bases at J, leaving 4 bases unmatched. CDR1 and CDR2 (germline): MNHEY, SMNVEV (reference sequence). The CDR3 reads CASSSRDRVEKLFF. CDR3 nucleotide sequence: TGTGCCAGCAGTTCCCGGGACAGGGTTGAAAAACTGTTTTTT.

Only a few counts were recorded for this clone. The conserved final phenylalanine or tryptophan is absent from the CDR3, which likely points to a read error. The rearrangement links TRBV15 to TRBJ1-3; tentative D call: TRBD1 (6 bases). Germline values: CDR1 LNHNV, CDR2 YYDKDF (reference sequence). The CDR3 loop spans 14 amino acids. The germline V and J ends were trimmed by 5 bases and 5 bases, with 13 bases remaining between them. The CDR3 sequence: CATSFTGSRNTIYS. The DNA for the CDR3 is TGTGCCACCAGCTTCACAGGGTCTAGAAACACCATATATTCT.

The chain uses TRBV7-3 and TRBJ2-3; 8 bases match TRBD1. Germline V gene data show CDR1 as SGHTA and CDR2 as FQGTGA. The length of the CDR3 is 15 residues. The ends lost 6 bases at V and 1 base at J; junction bases unmatched: 6. The CDR3 is CASRAGTGRTDTQYF. The CDR3 DNA reads as TGTGCCAGCAGGGCCGGGACAGGACGCACAGATACGCAGTATTTT. Full variable domain (outside the CDR3, taken from reference TRBV7-3 and TRBJ2-3): GAGVSQTPSNKVTEKGKYVELRCDPISGHTALYWYRQSLGQGPEFLIYFQGTGAADDSGLPNDRFFAVRPEGSVSTLKIQRTERGDSAVYLCASRAGTGRTDTQYFGPGTRLTVL.

This clone appeared many times. The chain combines TRBV2 with TRBJ2-7; D possibly uses TRBD1 or TRBD2 (5 bases each). V gave up 4 bases and J gave up 3 bases, with 19 bases separating them. The length of the CDR3 is 16 residues. Germline CDR1 and CDR2: SNHLY and FYNNEI. This CDR3 is CASSGPMGEYSYEQYF. The CDR3 DNA reads TGTGCCAGCAGTGGGCCAATGGGGGAGTATAGCTACGAGCAGTACTTC.

This clone was detected ten times or more. The chain links TRBV5-1 to TRBJ1-3; 9 bases are shared with TRBD1. Germline CDR1 and CDR2: SGHRS and YFSETQ. V was clipped by 4 bases and J by 3 bases; unmatched bases: 8. There are 16 residues in the CDR3. CDR3 loop: CASSPGQGKVGNTIYF. CDR3 DNA: TGCGCCAGCAGCCCCGGACAGGGGAAAGTTGGAAACACCATATATTTT.

This clone was seen ten or more times. This chain connects TRBV18 to TRBJ1-5; D is possibly TRBD1 (5 bases). Trimming cost V 3 bases and J 10 bases, with 16 bases left between them. The germline V gene has CDR1 KGHSH and CDR2 LQKENI. The CDR3 spans 14 residues. The CDR3 loop reads CASSPQWGESPQHF. For the CDR3, the DNA is TGTGCCAGCTCACCGCAGTGGGGGGAGTCTCCCCAGCATTTT.

This clone showed up just a few times. The rearrangement links TRBV15 to TRBJ2-7; weak D call: TRBD1 (8 bases). V lost 0 bases and J 5 bases, leaving 20 bases between the germline ends. Germline V gene lookup returns CDR1 LNHNV and CDR2 YYDKDF (reference sequence). The CDR3 runs to 17 residues. The CDR3 DNA sequence: TGTGCCACCAGCAGAGAAGGGCCCGGACAGGGAGGGGACGAGCAGTACTTC. Translation gives CATSREGPGQGGDEQYF.

At least ten counts were recorded for this clone. The rearrangement uses TRBV5-5 and TRBJ2-7, with 11 bases matching TRBD1. Trimming at V came to 1 base and at J to 4 bases, leaving 7 bases not matched to a gene. The CDR3 runs to 16 residues. Per germline, CDR1 SGHKS and CDR2 YYEKEE (reference sequence). CDR3 nucleotide sequence: TGTGCCAGCAGCTTGACCACCGGGACAGGGGGGTACGAGCAGTACTTC. It yields the protein CASSLTTGTGGYEQYF. The full variable domain, its missing parts supplied by reference TRBV5-5 and TRBJ2-7, is DAGVTQSPTHLIKTRGQQVTLRCSPISGHKSVSWYQQVLGQGPQFIFQYYEKEERGRGNFPDRFSARQFPNYSSELNVNALLLGDSALYLCASSLTTGTGGYEQYFGPGTRLTVT.

This clone was seen repeatedly, ten times or more. This may come from a read error, since a much larger clone is one base off. At the DNA level, this CDR3 is encoded by other sequences in the same sample as well. This chain connects TRBV5-5 to TRBJ1-2, with 7 bases fitting TRBD1. The CDR3 totals 15 residues. The V gene's germline CDR1 is SGHKS and CDR2 YYEKEE (reference sequence). The CDR3 protein is CASSSLTGQNYGYAF. CDR3 nucleotides: TGTGCCAGCAGCTCGTTAACGGGACAGAACTATGGCTACGCCTTC.

In this sample, this clone turned up many times. The chain has TRBV3-1 and TRBJ2-2; D not certain. Germline lookup yields CDR1 LGHDT and CDR2 YNNKEL (reference sequence). The CDR3 length is 14 residues. Trimming cost V 0 bases and J 5 bases, with 7 bases left between them. The CDR3, as DNA: TGTGCCAGCAGCCAAGAAGGGCGGACCGGGGAGCTGTTTTTT. This codes for CASSQEGRTGELFF. The full variable domain, completed using reference TRBV3-1 and TRBJ2-2, is DTAVSQTPKYLVTQMGNDKSIKCEQNLGHDTMYWYKQDSKKFLKIMFSYNNKELIINETVPNRFSPKSPDKAHLNLHINSLELGDSAVYFCASSQEGRTGELFFGEGSRLTVL.